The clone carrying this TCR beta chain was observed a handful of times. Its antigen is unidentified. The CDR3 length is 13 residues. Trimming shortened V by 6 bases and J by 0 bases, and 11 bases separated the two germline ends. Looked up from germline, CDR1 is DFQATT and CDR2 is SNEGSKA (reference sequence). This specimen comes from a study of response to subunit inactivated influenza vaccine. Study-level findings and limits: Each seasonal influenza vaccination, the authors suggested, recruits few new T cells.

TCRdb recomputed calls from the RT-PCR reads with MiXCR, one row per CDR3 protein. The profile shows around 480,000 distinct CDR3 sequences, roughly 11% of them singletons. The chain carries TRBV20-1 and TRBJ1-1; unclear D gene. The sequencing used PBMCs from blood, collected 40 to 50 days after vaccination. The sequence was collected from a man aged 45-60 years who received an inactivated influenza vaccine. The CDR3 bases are TGCAGTGCAACGGACGGATTGAACACTGAAGCTTTCTTT. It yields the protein CSATDGLNTEAFF.